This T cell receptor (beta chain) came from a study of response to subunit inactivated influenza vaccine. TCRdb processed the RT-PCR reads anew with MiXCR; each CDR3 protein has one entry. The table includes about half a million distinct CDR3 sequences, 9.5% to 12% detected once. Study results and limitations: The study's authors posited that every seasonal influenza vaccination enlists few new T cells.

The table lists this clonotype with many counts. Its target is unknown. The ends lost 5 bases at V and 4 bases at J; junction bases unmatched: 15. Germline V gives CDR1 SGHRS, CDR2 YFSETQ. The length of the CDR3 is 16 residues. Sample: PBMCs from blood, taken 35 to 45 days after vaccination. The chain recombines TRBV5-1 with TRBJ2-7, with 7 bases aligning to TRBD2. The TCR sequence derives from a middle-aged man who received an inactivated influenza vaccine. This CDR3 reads CASRAEVWRERYEQYF. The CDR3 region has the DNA TGCGCCAGCAGAGCCGAGGTATGGCGGGAGCGTTACGAGCAGTACTTC.